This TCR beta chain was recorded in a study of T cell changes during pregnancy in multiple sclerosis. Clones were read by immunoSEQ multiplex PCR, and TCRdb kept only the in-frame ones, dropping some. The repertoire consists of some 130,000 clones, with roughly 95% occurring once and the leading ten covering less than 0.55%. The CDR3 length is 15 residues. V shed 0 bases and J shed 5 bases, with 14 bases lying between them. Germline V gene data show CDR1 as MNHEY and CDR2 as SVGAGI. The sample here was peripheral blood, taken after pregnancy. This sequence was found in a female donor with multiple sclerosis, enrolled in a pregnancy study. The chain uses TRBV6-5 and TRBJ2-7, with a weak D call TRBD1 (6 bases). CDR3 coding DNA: TGTGCCAGCAGTTACTCACAGGGTTGGAGCAACGAGCAGTACTTC. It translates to CASSYSQGWSNEQYF.